The T cell receptor (beta chain) described here comes from a study of OX40 agonist ivuxolimab in advanced cancers. Worth noting for this clone: Its antigen is still unknown.

Drawing of blood for sampling happened at baseline, at cycle 4 day 1, and at cycle 7 day 1. Study-wide points: More expanded clones were found, on average, in CD8+ than in CD4+ T cells. CD4+ and CD8+ blood T cells expanded clonally by week 6 at 0.1 to 3.0 mg/kg.

Here immunoSEQ multiplex PCR was the method, and the copy in TCRdb shows in-frame clones only, minus some. The sample includes around 78,000 clones, about 85% of them seen just once. The CDR3 sequence is 14 residues long. The germline gives CDR1 SGHDT, CDR2 YYEEEE. V dropped 4 bases and J dropped 3; count of bases not matched to a gene: 3. This TCR came from an adult with an advanced solid tumor such as melanoma, head and neck, liver or kidney cancer. The rearrangement uses TRBV5-6 and TRBJ1-4; TRBD1 matches at 7 bases. The material sequenced was CD4+ or CD8+ T cells sorted from blood, taken in a trial of the OX40 agonist ivuxolimab. Here the CDR3 reads CASSTGTANEKLFF. The CDR3 coding sequence is TGTGCCAGCAGCACCGGGACAGCTAATGAAAAACTGTTTTTT.